This T cell receptor (beta chain) is from a study of Graves' ophthalmopathy and Graves' hyperthyroidism. Turning to the study itself: At initial diagnosis, peripheral blood was obtained, and this preceded any treatment.

The sequenced template was RNA, covering the TCR beta CDR3 region. HTBI primers primed a first-round RT-PCR, and a second-round multiplex PCR followed. TCRdb ran MiXCR on the multiplex PCR reads and lists one entry per CDR3 protein. Counted here are fewer than 350,000 distinct CDR3 sequences, roughly 15% occurring once; the ten biggest clones make up about 12%. It was on clinical symptoms, serum thyroxine, TRAb, thyroid ultrasound and orbital computed tomography that diagnosis relied. This clonotype has ten or more counts. The V gene lost 6 bases and the J gene lost 9 bases, with 20 bases spanning the gap. CDR1 is SGHTA, CDR2 FQGNSA, per germline. The CDR3 is made up of 14 amino acids.

Sequencing used peripheral blood. The receptor was derived from an adult man with Graves' ophthalmopathy. The chain uses TRBV7-2 and TRBJ1-2; D perhaps matches TRBD1 (5 bases). CDR3 coding DNA: TGTGCCAGCAGTCTCCTGGGGAGCAGGGCGAGCTACACCTTC. This sequence encodes CASSLLGSRASYTF.